Below are 19 T cell receptor beta chains sequenced from a single sample in a study of blood T cell repertoires in COVID-19. Some clones are missing from TCRdb's copy, which holds only in-frame ones; the method was immunoSEQ multiplex PCR. This sample has about 68,000 clones, with about 85% found just once. Sequenced sample: peripheral blood. The receptor set was obtained from a woman aged 45-65 years with COVID-19, enrolled during active disease.

J is TRBJ1-6 and V is TRBV5-1; 8 positions agree with TRBD1. The CDR3 sequence is 14 residues long. Per the germline V gene, CDR1 is SGHRS and CDR2 is YFSETQ. Trimming at V came to 4 bases and at J to 7 bases, leaving 4 bases not matched to a gene. CDR3: CASSPDRGNSPLHF. CDR3 nucleotide sequence: TGCGCCAGCAGCCCCGACAGGGGCAATTCACCCCTCCACTTT.

V and J are TRBV10-3 and TRBJ1-1; D perhaps matches TRBD1 (5 bases). The CDR3 is made up of 14 amino acids. The germline V gene has CDR1 ENHRY and CDR2 SYGVKD. The germline V and J ends were trimmed by 0 bases and 2 bases, with 7 bases remaining between them. CDR3 residues: CAISESRTNTEAFF. CDR3 nucleotide sequence: TGTGCCATCAGTGAGTCGAGGACAAACACTGAAGCTTTCTTT.

The gene calls are TRBV11-2 and TRBJ2-3; 12 nucleotides line up with TRBD2. CDR1 is SGHAT and CDR2 is FQNNGV in the germline V gene. CDR3 length: 16 residues. The V gene end was trimmed by 5 bases and the J gene end by 5 bases; junction bases not matched to a gene: 8. The CDR3 reads CASSTRLAGVLDTQYF. CDR3 bases: TGTGCCAGCAGCACCCGACTAGCGGGAGTGTTAGATACGCAGTATTTT.

This clone was detected a few times. The chain employs TRBV7-2 and TRBJ2-7; D may be TRBD2 (6 bases). The CDR3 runs to 14 residues. The germline gives CDR1 SGHTA, CDR2 FQGNSA. Trimming removed 0 bases from V and 6 bases from J, with 12 bases in between. The CDR3 is CASSLAGTVREQYF. CDR3 nucleotides: TGTGCCAGCAGCTTAGCTGGGACTGTTCGCGAGCAGTACTTC.

The chain recombines TRBV19 with TRBJ2-2, with 8 bases matching TRBD2. The J segment lost 4 bases and the V segment lost 5 bases, leaving 12 bases of the junction unmatched. The germline V gene encodes CDR1 LNHDA and CDR2 SQIVND (reference sequence). The CDR3 covers 17 residues. CDR3 protein: CASSPTGTRVVTGELFF. The CDR3 DNA reads TGTGCCAGTAGTCCAACCGGGACTAGGGTTGTCACCGGGGAGCTGTTTTTT. Together with reference TRBV19 and TRBJ2-2, the CDR3 gives the full variable domain: DGGITQSPKYLFRKEGQNVTLSCEQNLNHDAMYWYRQDPGQGLRLIYYSQIVNDFQKGDIAEGYSVSREKKESFPLTVTSAQKNPTAFYLCASSPTGTRVVTGELFFGEGSRLTVL.

This chain connects TRBV6-5 to TRBJ2-3, with D perhaps matching TRBD1 (6 bases). Germline V gene sequence: CDR1 MNHEY, CDR2 SVGAGI. The V gene lost 5 bases and the J gene lost 3 bases, with 9 bases spanning the gap. This CDR3 comprises 13 residues. Here the CDR3 reads CASSRTVTDTQYF. Written as DNA, the CDR3 is TGTGCCAGCAGTCGGACAGTTACAGATACGCAGTATTTT.

This chain uses TRBV19 with TRBJ2-3, with 9 bases aligning to TRBD1. The CDR3 loop spans 14 amino acids. Trimming cost V 1 base and J 4 bases; bases outside gene matches: 0. In germline, CDR1 is LNHDA, CDR2 SQIVND (reference sequence). The CDR3: CASSIGTGADTQYF. The CDR3 DNA is TGTGCCAGTAGTATAGGGACAGGGGCAGATACGCAGTATTTT.

This clone is deemed medium-sized. The chain links TRBV4-1 to TRBJ2-1, with a weak D call TRBD2 (6 bases). The CDR3 covers 13 residues. The ends were cut back, 7 bases at V and 7 bases at J, with 14 bases in the middle. The germline V gene has CDR1 MGHRA and CDR2 YSYEKL. CDR3 bases: TGCGCCAGCAAGGGTCTTCGGGGGAATGAGCAGTTCTTC. Protein sequence: CASKGLRGNEQFF.

The gene calls are TRBV5-1 and TRBJ2-3, with 11 positions matching TRBD2. V was pared by 3 bases and J by 0 bases, with 3 bases of the junction left unmatched. In germline, CDR1 is SGHRS, CDR2 YFSETQ. CDR3 length equals 16 residues. The CDR3 reads CASSSLAGGSTDTQYF. The DNA of the CDR3 is TGCGCCAGCAGCTCTTTAGCGGGAGGGAGCACAGATACGCAGTATTTT.

The J gene is TRBJ2-3, the V gene TRBV24-1; D possibly corresponds to TRBD1 (5 bases). V was shortened by 2 bases and J by 0 bases, with 11 bases between the two germline ends. This CDR3 has 16 residues. The germline V gene encodes CDR1 KGHDR and CDR2 SFDVKD. The CDR3 bases are TGTGCCACCAGTGATTCATGGGGCCCTAGCACAGATACGCAGTATTTT. Protein sequence: CATSDSWGPSTDTQYF.

The V and J genes are TRBV6-2 or TRBV6-3 and TRBJ2-7, with TRBD2 matching over 8 bases. Germline loops: CDR1 MNHEY, CDR2 SVGEGT. Losses at the gene ends were 3 bases for V and 5 bases for J; bases not matched to a gene: 9. The CDR3 has 15 residues. CDR3 nucleotides: TGTGCCAGCAGTTATCGTGGCGGGAGGCTTGACGAGCAGTACTTC. Protein: CASSYRGGRLDEQYF.

The genes are TRBV30 and TRBJ2-1; 9 nucleotides match TRBD1. J was trimmed by 4 bases and V by 3 bases; bases with no gene match: 7. The CDR3 loop spans 15 amino acids. CDR1 GTSNPN and CDR2 SVGIG come from the germline V gene (reference sequence). The CDR3 sequence: CAWSLDRGGYNEQFF. DNA of the CDR3: TGTGCCTGGAGCCTCGACAGGGGGGGGTACAATGAGCAGTTCTTC.

This chain links TRBV5-4 with TRBJ2-3; 8 nucleotides match TRBD1. Unmatched junction bases numbered 5, after V lost 4 bases and J lost 1 base. Germline V gene sequence: CDR1 SGHNT, CDR2 YYREEE (reference sequence). The CDR3 is 15 amino acids. CDR3 sequence: CASSIDRGRTDTQYF. In nucleotides, the CDR3 is TGTGCCAGCAGCATCGACAGGGGCCGCACAGATACGCAGTATTTT.

The chain recombines TRBV5-1 with TRBJ2-1, with D possibly matching TRBD2 (5 bases). Trimming stripped 0 bases from V and 3 bases from J, with 16 bases between. The CDR3 extends over 17 amino acids. Germline CDR1 SGHRS, CDR2 YFSETQ. The CDR3 region is CASSLDGRVGYYNEQFF. CDR3 nucleotides: TGCGCCAGCAGCTTGGACGGGCGGGTAGGGTACTACAATGAGCAGTTCTTC.

The chain couples TRBV13 to TRBJ2-1, with TRBD2 matching 12 bases. Losses at the gene ends were 0 bases for V and 9 bases for J; bases not matched to a gene: 9. The CDR3 contains 17 residues. CDR1 is PRHDT, CDR2 FYEKMQ, per germline (reference sequence). The CDR3 DNA sequence: TGTGCCAGCAGCTTAGGACTAGCGGGAGGTTGGTCCGGTGAGCAGTTCTTC. Its translation: CASSLGLAGGWSGEQFF.

This chain connects TRBV12-3 or TRBV12-4 to TRBJ1-1, with TRBD1 identical over 8 bases. J gave up 4 bases and V 7 bases, and 5 bases lay outside the gene matches. CDR3 size: 13 residues. This CDR3 is CASTRTGGTEAFF. The CDR3, as DNA: TGTGCCAGCACACGAACAGGGGGCACTGAAGCTTTCTTT.

The V gene is TRBV11-3, the J gene TRBJ2-1; no definite D call. Germline loops: CDR1 SGHNT, CDR2 YENEEA. Trimming cost V 0 bases and J 0 bases, with 9 bases left between them. The CDR3 is 16 amino acids. CDR3: CASSLDLRSSYNEQFF. CDR3 nucleotide sequence: TGTGCCAGCAGCTTAGATCTCAGAAGCTCCTACAATGAGCAGTTCTTC. Full variable domain (missing parts from reference TRBV11-3 and TRBJ2-1): EAGVVQSPRYKIIEKKQPVAFWCNPISGHNTLYWYLQNLGQGPELLIRYENEEAVDDSQLPKDRFSAERLKGVDSTLKIQPAELGDSAVYLCASSLDLRSSYNEQFFGPGTRLTVL.

J is TRBJ2-1 and V is TRBV18, with 11 nucleotides matching TRBD1. V was pared by 0 bases and J by 10 bases, with 5 bases of the junction left unmatched. Germline V gives CDR1 KGHSH, CDR2 LQKENI. The CDR3 sequence is 15 residues long. The CDR3 here is CASSPPGQGAREQFF. In DNA, the CDR3 is TGTGCCAGCTCACCACCCGGACAGGGGGCCCGAGAGCAGTTCTTC.

The count of this clone is one. V is TRBV5-4 and J is TRBJ2-7; 7 bases align to TRBD2. The germline V gene has CDR1 SGHNT and CDR2 YYREEE (reference sequence). V trimming: 4 bases; J trimming: 0 bases; junction bases outside the gene matches: 7. The CDR3 covers 15 residues. The CDR3, as DNA: TGTGCCAGCAGCGCCGACCTAGCGGCCTCCTACGAGCAGTACTTC. Translating it yields CASSADLAASYEQYF. Using reference TRBV5-4 and TRBJ2-7 for the parts outside the CDR3, the full variable domain is ETGVTQSPTHLIKTRGQQVTLRCSSQSGHNTVSWYQQALGQGPQFIFQYYREEENGRGNFPPRFSGLQFPNYSSELNVNALELDDSALYLCASSADLAASYEQYFGPGTRLTVT.